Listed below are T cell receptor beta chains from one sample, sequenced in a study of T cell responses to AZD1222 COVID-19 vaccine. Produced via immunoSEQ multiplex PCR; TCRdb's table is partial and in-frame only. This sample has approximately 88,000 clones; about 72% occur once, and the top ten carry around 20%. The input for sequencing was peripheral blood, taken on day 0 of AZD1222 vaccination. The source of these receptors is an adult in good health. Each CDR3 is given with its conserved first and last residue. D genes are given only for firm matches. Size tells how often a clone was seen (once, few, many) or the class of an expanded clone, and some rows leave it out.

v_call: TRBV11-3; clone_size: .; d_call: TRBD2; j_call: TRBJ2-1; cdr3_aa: CASSSPVTGGPGEQFF; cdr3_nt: TGTGCCAGCAGCTCCCCTGTAACGGGAGGGCCGGGTGAGCAGTTCTTC
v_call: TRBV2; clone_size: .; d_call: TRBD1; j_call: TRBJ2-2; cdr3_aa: CASSLRTGGTGELFF; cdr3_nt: TGTGCCAGCAGCCTCCGGACAGGGGGCACCGGGGAGCTGTTTTTT
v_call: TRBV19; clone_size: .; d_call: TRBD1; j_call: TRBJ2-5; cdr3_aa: CASSINPGTGEETQYF; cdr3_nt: TGTGCCAGTAGTATCAACCCCGGTACAGGGGAAGAGACCCAGTACTTC
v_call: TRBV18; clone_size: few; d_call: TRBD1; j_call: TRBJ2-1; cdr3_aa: CASSPPSGGSYNEQFF; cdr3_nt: TGTGCCAGCTCACCACCGTCAGGGGGCTCCTACAATGAGCAGTTCTTC
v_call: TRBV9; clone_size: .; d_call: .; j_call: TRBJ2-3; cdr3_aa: CASSVRGTGAPTDTQYF; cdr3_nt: TGTGCCAGCAGCGTAAGAGGAACGGGAGCCCCCACAGATACGCAGTATTTT
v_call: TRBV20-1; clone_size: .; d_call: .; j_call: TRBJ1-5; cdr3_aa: CSASAGGGQPQHF; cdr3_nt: TGCAGTGCTAGTGCCGGAGGTGGTCAGCCCCAGCATTTT
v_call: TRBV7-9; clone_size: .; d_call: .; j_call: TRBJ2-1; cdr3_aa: CASSLDFRVPFQFF; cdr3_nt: TGTGCCAGCAGCTTGGACTTCCGAGTTCCGTTCCAGTTCTTC
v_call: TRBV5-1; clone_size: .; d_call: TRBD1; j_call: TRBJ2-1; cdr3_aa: CASSRSAMDRGLNEQFF; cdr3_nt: TGCGCCAGCAGCCGTTCGGCAATGGACAGGGGGCTAAATGAGCAGTTCTTC
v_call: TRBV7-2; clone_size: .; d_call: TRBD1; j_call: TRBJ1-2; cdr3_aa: CASSSGQGVGYTF; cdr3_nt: TGTGCCAGCAGCTCCGGTCAGGGGGTTGGCTACACCTTC
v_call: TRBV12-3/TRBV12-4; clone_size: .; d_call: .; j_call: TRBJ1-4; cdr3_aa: CASSLQGGEKLFF; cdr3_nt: TGTGCCAGCAGTTTACAGGGCGGGGAAAAACTGTTTTTT
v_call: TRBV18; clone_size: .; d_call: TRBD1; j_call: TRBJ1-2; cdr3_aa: CASSPGTGVNYGYTF; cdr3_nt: TGTGCCAGCTCACCAGGGACAGGGGTTAACTATGGCTACACCTTC
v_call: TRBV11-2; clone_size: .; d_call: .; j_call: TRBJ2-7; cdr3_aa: CASSLVGERYEQYF; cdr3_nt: TGTGCCAGCAGCTTAGTGGGGGAACGCTACGAGCAGTACTTC
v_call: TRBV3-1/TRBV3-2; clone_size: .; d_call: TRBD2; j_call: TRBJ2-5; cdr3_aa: CASSHRGGYQETQYF; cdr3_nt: TGTGCCAGCAGCCACCGGGGGGGCTATCAAGAGACCCAGTACTTC
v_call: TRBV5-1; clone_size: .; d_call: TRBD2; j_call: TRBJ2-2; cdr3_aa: CASSPGGSGGTGELFF; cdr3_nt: TGCGCCAGCAGCCCCGGTGGAAGCGGGGGCACCGGGGAGCTGTTTTTT
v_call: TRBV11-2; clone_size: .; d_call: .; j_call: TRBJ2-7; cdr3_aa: CASRASGTFSYEQYF; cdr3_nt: TGTGCCAGCAGGGCGAGCGGAACCTTCTCCTACGAGCAGTACTTC
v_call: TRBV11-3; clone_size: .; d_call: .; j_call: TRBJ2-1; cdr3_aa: CASSPDGFSYNEQFF; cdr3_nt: TGTGCCAGCAGCCCAGACGGGTTCTCCTACAATGAGCAGTTCTTC
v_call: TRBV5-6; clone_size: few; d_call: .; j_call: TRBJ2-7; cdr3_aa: CASSTGPEQYF; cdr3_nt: TGTGCCAGCAGCACGGGTCCCGAGCAGTACTTC
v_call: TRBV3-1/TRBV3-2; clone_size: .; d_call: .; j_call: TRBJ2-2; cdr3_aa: CASGLTTGELFF; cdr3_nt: TGTGCCAGTGGCCTAACAACCGGGGAGCTGTTTTTT
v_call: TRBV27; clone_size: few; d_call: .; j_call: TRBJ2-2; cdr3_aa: CASSLVRVNTGELFF; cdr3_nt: TGTGCCAGCAGTTTGGTTAGGGTAAACACCGGGGAGCTGTTTTTT
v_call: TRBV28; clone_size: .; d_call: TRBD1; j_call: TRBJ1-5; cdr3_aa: CASRDYTGGDQPQHF; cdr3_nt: TGTGCCAGTAGGGATTACACAGGGGGAGATCAGCCCCAGCATTTT
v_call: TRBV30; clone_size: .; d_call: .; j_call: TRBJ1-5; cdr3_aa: CAWSVKGMGQPQHF; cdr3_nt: TGTGCCTGGAGTGTAAAGGGAATGGGTCAGCCCCAGCATTTT
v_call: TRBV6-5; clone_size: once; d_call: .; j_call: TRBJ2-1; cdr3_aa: CASLKAVPGDEQFF; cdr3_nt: TGTGCCAGCCTCAAAGCGGTCCCTGGGGATGAGCAGTTCTTC
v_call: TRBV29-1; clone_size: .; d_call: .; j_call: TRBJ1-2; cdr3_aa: CSVERLGAGYGYTF; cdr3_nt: TGCAGCGTTGAAAGGTTAGGGGCGGGCTATGGCTACACCTTC
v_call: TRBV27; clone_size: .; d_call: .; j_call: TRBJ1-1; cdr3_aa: CASSLGFRTEAFF; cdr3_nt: TGTGCCAGCAGTTTAGGCTTTAGGACTGAAGCTTTCTTT
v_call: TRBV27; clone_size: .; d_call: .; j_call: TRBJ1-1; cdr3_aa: CASSLGQNTEAFF; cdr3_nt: TGTGCCAGCAGTTTAGGACAGAACACTGAAGCTTTCTTT
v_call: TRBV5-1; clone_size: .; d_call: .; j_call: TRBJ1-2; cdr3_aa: CASSLGQSNYGYTF; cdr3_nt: TGCGCCAGCAGCTTGGGCCAGTCTAACTATGGCTACACCTTC
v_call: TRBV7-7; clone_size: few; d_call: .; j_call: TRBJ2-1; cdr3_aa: CAISRGTGNEQFF; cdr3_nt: TGTGCCATTTCACGCGGTACGGGCAATGAGCAGTTCTTC
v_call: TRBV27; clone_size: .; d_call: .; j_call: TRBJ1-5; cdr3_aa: CASSLSGQNNQPQHF; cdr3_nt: TGTGCCAGCAGTTTATCGGGGCAGAACAATCAGCCCCAGCATTTT
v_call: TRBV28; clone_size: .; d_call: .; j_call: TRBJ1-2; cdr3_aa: CASSPRRWTAKETVGGYTF; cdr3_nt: TGTGCCAGCAGCCCCCGTCGATGGACAGCAAAAGAGACGGTTGGTGGCTACACCTTC
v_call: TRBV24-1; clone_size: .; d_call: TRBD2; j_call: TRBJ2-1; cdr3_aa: CATSDTSGSNEQFF; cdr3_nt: TGTGCCACCAGTGATACTAGCGGGAGCAATGAGCAGTTCTTC
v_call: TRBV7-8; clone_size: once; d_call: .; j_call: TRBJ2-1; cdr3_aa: CASSSGQLSSYNEQFF; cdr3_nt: TGTGCCAGCAGCTCTGGACAGCTTAGCTCCTACAATGAGCAGTTCTTC
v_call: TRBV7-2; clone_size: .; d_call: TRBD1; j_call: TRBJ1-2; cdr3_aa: CASSFDTGDYGYTF; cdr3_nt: TGTGCCAGCAGCTTTGATACAGGGGACTATGGCTACACCTTC
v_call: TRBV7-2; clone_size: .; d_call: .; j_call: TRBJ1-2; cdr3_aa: CASSSTVGYGYTF; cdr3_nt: TGTGCCAGCAGCTCTACAGTTGGCTATGGCTACACCTTC
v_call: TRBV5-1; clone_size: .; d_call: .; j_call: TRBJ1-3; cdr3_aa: CASSSAGQGGNTIYF; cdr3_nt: TGCGCCAGCAGCTCCGCCGGGCAGGGTGGAAACACCATATATTTT
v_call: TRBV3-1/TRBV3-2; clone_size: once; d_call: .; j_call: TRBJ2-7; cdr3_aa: CASSQLNYEQYF; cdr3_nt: TGTGCCAGCAGCCAGCTGAACTACGAGCAGTACTTC
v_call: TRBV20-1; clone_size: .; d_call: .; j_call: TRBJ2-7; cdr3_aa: CSASRVYEQYF; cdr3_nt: TGCAGTGCTAGTAGGGTCTACGAGCAGTACTTC
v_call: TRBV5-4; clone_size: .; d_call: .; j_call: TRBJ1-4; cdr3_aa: CASSNLDLGEKLFF; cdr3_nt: TGTGCCAGCAGCAATCTGGACCTTGGTGAAAAACTGTTTTTT
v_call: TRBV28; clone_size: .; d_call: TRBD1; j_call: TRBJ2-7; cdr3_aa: CASSSPGTVHNEQYF; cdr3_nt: TGTGCCAGCAGTTCCCCCGGGACAGTTCACAACGAGCAGTACTTC
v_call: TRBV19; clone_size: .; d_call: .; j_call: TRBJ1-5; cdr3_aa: CASSLGNQPQHF; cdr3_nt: TGTGCCAGTAGTTTAGGCAATCAGCCCCAGCATTTT
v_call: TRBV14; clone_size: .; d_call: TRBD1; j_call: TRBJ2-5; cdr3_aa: CASSHPTTYRGSETQYF; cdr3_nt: TGTGCCAGCAGCCATCCCACAACATACAGGGGGTCGGAGACCCAGTACTTC
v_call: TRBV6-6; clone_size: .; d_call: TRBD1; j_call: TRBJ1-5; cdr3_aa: CASSRSAGGQVSNQPQHF; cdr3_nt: TGTGCCAGCAGCCGATCGGCAGGGGGCCAGGTTAGCAATCAGCCCCAGCATTTT
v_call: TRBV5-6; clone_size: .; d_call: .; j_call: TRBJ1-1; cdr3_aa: CASSFLGWNTEAFF; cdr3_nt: TGTGCCAGCAGCTTTCTGGGATGGAACACTGAAGCTTTCTTT
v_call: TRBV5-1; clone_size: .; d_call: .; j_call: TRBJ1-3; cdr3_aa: CASSYGSSGNTIYF; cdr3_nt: TGCGCCAGCAGCTACGGGAGCTCTGGAAACACCATATATTTT
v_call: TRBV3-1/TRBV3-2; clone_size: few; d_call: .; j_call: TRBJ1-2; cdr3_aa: CASSQVQSYGYTF; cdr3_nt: TGTGCCAGCAGCCAAGTACAGAGCTATGGCTACACCTTC
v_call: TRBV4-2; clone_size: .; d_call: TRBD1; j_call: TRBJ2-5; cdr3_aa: CASSLGQGRETQYF; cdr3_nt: TGTGCCAGCAGCCTCGGACAGGGGAGAGAGACCCAGTACTTC
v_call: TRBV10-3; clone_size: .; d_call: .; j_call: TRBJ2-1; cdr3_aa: CAISGQEWNNEQFF; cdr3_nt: TGTGCCATCAGTGGACAGGAGTGGAACAATGAGCAGTTCTTC
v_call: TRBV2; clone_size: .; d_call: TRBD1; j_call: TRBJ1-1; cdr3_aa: CASSKHLAGGEKDTEAFF; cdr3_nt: TGTGCCAGCAGCAAACATCTCGCAGGGGGCGAAAAGGATACTGAAGCTTTCTTT
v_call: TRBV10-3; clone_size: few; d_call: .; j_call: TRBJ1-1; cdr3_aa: CAISGTAEVTEAFF; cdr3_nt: TGTGCCATCAGTGGCACGGCTGAAGTCACTGAAGCTTTCTTT
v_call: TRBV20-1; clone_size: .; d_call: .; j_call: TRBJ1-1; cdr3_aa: CSASGGTEAFF; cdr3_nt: TGCAGTGCTAGTGGTGGAACTGAAGCTTTCTTT
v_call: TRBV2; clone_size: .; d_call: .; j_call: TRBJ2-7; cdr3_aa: CASSANGPPYEQYF; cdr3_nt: TGTGCCAGCAGTGCGAACGGACCGCCCTACGAGCAGTACTTC
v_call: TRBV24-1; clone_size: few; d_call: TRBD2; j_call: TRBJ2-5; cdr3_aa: CATSVGGGETQYF; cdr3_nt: TGTGCCACGTCCGTCGGGGGAGGGGAGACCCAGTACTTC
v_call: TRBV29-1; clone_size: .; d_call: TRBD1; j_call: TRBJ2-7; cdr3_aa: CSVTGGLTYEQYF; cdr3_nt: TGCAGCGTTACAGGGGGTTTGACCTACGAGCAGTACTTC
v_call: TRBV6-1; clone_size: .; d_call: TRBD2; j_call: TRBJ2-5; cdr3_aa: CASSEAGRVQETQYF; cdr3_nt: TGTGCCAGCAGTGAAGCGGGGAGGGTACAAGAGACCCAGTACTTC
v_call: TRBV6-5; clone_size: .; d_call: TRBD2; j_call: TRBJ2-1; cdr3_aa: CATVVAGAYNEQFF; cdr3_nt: TGTGCCACCGTCGTAGCGGGAGCCTACAATGAGCAGTTCTTC
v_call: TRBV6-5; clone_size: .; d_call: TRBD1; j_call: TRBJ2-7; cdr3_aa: CASSYPTGTGNYEQYF; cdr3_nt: TGTGCCAGCAGTTACCCCACCGGGACAGGGAATTACGAGCAGTACTTC
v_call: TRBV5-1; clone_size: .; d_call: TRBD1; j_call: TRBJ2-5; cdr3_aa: CASSYTGGRETQYF; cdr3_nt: TGCGCCAGCAGTTACACAGGGGGCCGGGAGACCCAGTACTTC
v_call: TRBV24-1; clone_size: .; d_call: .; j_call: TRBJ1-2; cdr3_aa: CATSDLPPRRAGYGYTF; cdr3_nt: TGTGCCACCAGTGATTTGCCCCCCCGGAGGGCGGGCTATGGCTACACCTTC
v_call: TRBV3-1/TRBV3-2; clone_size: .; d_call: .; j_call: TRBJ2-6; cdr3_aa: CASSQLGNVLTF; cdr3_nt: TGTGCCAGCAGCCAATTAGGGAACGTCCTGACTTTC
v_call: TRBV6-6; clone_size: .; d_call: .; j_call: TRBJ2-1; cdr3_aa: CASRILDIAPYNEQFF; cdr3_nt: TGTGCCAGCAGGATTTTGGACATAGCACCCTACAATGAGCAGTTCTTC